The rows below give T cell receptor beta chains drawn from one sample of a study of blood T cell dynamics during melanoma immunotherapy. The data were produced by immunoSEQ multiplex PCR, yet TCRdb's version contains in-frame clones alone and is incomplete. The profile covers approximately 15,000 clones, with roughly 83% appearing a single time and more than 6.5% taken by the ten largest. The sample here was blood, taken from a patient treated with checkpoint blockade. The receptors were sampled from a human donor with melanoma. The conserved cysteine and the conserved F or W are not part of the CDR3 here. The order of the fields is J gene, clone size, V gene, CDR3 protein. Size tells how often a clone was seen (once, few, many) or the class of an expanded clone, and some rows leave it out.

j_call: TRBJ2-2; clone_size: NA; v_call: TRBV5-6; cdr3_aa: ASSKQGLAWGTGELF
j_call: TRBJ1-2; clone_size: NA; v_call: TRBV6-5; cdr3_aa: ARLPKPFYGYT
j_call: TRBJ2-1; clone_size: NA; v_call: TRBV7-7; cdr3_aa: ASIKPGDERNEQF
j_call: TRBJ1-2; clone_size: few; v_call: TRBV5-4; cdr3_aa: ASSPIPLDGYT
j_call: TRBJ2-2; clone_size: NA; v_call: TRBV5-4; cdr3_aa: ASSSPFTGQGYTGELF
j_call: TRBJ2-1; clone_size: NA; v_call: TRBV7-2; cdr3_aa: ASSLSGTSGNEQF
j_call: TRBJ2-2; clone_size: NA; v_call: TRBV4-2; cdr3_aa: ASSQEARYTGELF
j_call: TRBJ1-1; clone_size: NA; v_call: TRBV9; cdr3_aa: ASSVTGWTEAF
j_call: TRBJ2-3; clone_size: NA; v_call: TRBV5-6; cdr3_aa: ASSFSGTVGTDTQY
j_call: TRBJ1-2; clone_size: once; v_call: TRBV28; cdr3_aa: ASSRSNYGYT
j_call: TRBJ2-2; clone_size: NA; v_call: TRBV7-3; cdr3_aa: ASSMGIRNGELF
j_call: TRBJ2-7; clone_size: NA; v_call: TRBV5-1; cdr3_aa: ASSFNGNQLEQY
j_call: TRBJ2-3; clone_size: NA; v_call: TRBV7-9; cdr3_aa: ASSLQAGPDTQY
j_call: TRBJ1-2; clone_size: few; v_call: TRBV28; cdr3_aa: ASTLGGRENYGYT
j_call: TRBJ1-2; clone_size: NA; v_call: TRBV5-1; cdr3_aa: ASSLVTGEGGYT
j_call: TRBJ2-3; clone_size: once; v_call: TRBV30; cdr3_aa: AWSGLGATDTQY
j_call: TRBJ1-1; clone_size: NA; v_call: TRBV7-3; cdr3_aa: ASIATGGAENTEAF
j_call: TRBJ2-1; clone_size: once; v_call: TRBV14; cdr3_aa: ASSQDPGAWGNEQF
j_call: TRBJ2-1; clone_size: NA; v_call: TRBV6-1; cdr3_aa: ASTLAEYNEQF
j_call: TRBJ2-1; clone_size: NA; v_call: TRBV4-3; cdr3_aa: ASSQDLGDRGKF
j_call: TRBJ1-6; clone_size: few; v_call: TRBV19; cdr3_aa: ASSIPNSPLH
j_call: TRBJ2-1; clone_size: NA; v_call: TRBV11-1; cdr3_aa: ASSQTNEQF
j_call: TRBJ2-7; clone_size: NA; v_call: TRBV28; cdr3_aa: ASSTKPNSEQY
j_call: TRBJ2-1; clone_size: NA; v_call: TRBV28; cdr3_aa: ASSPDHGGSDEQF
j_call: TRBJ2-3; clone_size: NA; v_call: TRBV9; cdr3_aa: ASRGTGTSAASTDTQY
j_call: TRBJ2-1; clone_size: NA; v_call: TRBV6-7; cdr3_aa: ASSPGWREGEQF
j_call: TRBJ2-7; clone_size: NA; v_call: TRBV27; cdr3_aa: ASSLVDSSYEQY
j_call: TRBJ2-2; clone_size: NA; v_call: TRBV5-4; cdr3_aa: ASSLVPLLNTGELF
j_call: TRBJ2-3; clone_size: NA; v_call: TRBV5-6; cdr3_aa: ASSFTGTLTDTQY
j_call: TRBJ2-1; clone_size: NA; v_call: TRBV4-3; cdr3_aa: ASSPSRTVYNEQF
j_call: TRBJ1-1; clone_size: NA; v_call: TRBV30; cdr3_aa: AWGLKGRTRGDTEAF
j_call: TRBJ2-7; clone_size: once; v_call: TRBV27; cdr3_aa: ASSLKLGYEQY
j_call: TRBJ2-1; clone_size: NA; v_call: TRBV7-9; cdr3_aa: ASSYVNEQF
j_call: TRBJ2-1; clone_size: NA; v_call: TRBV5-4; cdr3_aa: ASSREAYNEQF
j_call: TRBJ2-3; clone_size: NA; v_call: TRBV7-9; cdr3_aa: ASSYNPLSQGTTDTQY
j_call: TRBJ2-7; clone_size: NA; v_call: TRBV10-1; cdr3_aa: ASNGGAPPCSYEQY
j_call: TRBJ1-2; clone_size: NA; v_call: TRBV6-5; cdr3_aa: ASSSRTGYGYT
j_call: TRBJ2-2; clone_size: NA; v_call: TRBV29-1; cdr3_aa: SVGQRNTGELF
j_call: TRBJ2-7; clone_size: NA; v_call: TRBV28; cdr3_aa: ASSPIQGALYEQY
j_call: TRBJ2-7; clone_size: once; v_call: TRBV7-2; cdr3_aa: ASSKGDRGLYEQY
j_call: TRBJ2-2; clone_size: NA; v_call: TRBV27; cdr3_aa: ANLGPGIVGELF
j_call: TRBJ2-7; clone_size: NA; v_call: TRBV7-2; cdr3_aa: ASSSRRASGRPSYEQY
j_call: TRBJ1-2; clone_size: NA; v_call: TRBV30; cdr3_aa: AWSSRVYGYT
j_call: TRBJ2-7; clone_size: NA; v_call: TRBV5-8; cdr3_aa: ASSLGGLGEQY
j_call: TRBJ1-1; clone_size: NA; v_call: TRBV7-8; cdr3_aa: ASSPAGATTLGAF
j_call: TRBJ1-5; clone_size: NA; v_call: TRBV4-1; cdr3_aa: ASSQERSNQPQH
j_call: TRBJ2-3; clone_size: once; v_call: TRBV10-3; cdr3_aa: AISGDPGQGTDTQY
j_call: TRBJ2-5; clone_size: NA; v_call: TRBV7-9; cdr3_aa: ASSLGGRAAQETQY
j_call: TRBJ2-7; clone_size: NA; v_call: TRBV6-1; cdr3_aa: ASSPGASGYEQY
j_call: TRBJ2-3; clone_size: NA; v_call: TRBV28; cdr3_aa: ASSYNRGTQY